Given below is one T cell receptor (beta chain) in context. The record originates from a study of CD8+CD57+ T cells in acquired aplastic anemia. The study profiled TCR beta VDJ and CDR3 using genomic DNA as template. One entry per CDR3 protein, called by TCRdb with MiXCR from the reads. The table records roughly 190,000 distinct CDR3 sequences, around half of them present only once. The germline V gene encodes CDR1 SGHDN and CDR2 FVKESK. V lost 1 base, J lost 9 bases, and 10 bases lay in between. The CDR3 is 12 residues long. Source material: sorted CD4+, CD8+, or CD8+CD57+ T cells (not recorded which) from PBMCs. This clonotype was sampled from a human donor in good health, serving as a control. V and J are TRBV14 and TRBJ2-7; TRBD2 might be the D (5 bases). This chain's CDR3 is CASSQGAGGQYF. The DNA of the CDR3 is TGTGCCAGCAGCCAAGGTGCGGGCGGGCAGTACTTC.